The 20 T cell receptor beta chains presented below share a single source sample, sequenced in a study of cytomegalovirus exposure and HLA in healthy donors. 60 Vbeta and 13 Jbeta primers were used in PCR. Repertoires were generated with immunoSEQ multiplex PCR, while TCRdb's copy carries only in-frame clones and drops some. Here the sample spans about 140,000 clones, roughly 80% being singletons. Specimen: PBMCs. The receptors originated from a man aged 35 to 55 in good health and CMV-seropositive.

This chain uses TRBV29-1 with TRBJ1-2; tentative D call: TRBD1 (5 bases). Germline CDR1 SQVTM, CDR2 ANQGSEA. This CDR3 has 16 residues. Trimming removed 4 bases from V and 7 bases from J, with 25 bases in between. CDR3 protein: CSVGRLGGGGGSGYTF. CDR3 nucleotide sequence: TGCAGCGTTGGACGACTCGGGGGAGGAGGTGGATCTGGCTACACCTTC.

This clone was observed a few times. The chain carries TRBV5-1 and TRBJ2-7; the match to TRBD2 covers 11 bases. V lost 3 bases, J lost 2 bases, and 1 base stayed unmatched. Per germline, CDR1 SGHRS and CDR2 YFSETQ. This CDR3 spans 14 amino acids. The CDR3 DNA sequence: TGCGCCAGCAGCTCGGGACTAGCGGCCTACGAGCAGTACTTC. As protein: CASSSGLAAYEQYF.

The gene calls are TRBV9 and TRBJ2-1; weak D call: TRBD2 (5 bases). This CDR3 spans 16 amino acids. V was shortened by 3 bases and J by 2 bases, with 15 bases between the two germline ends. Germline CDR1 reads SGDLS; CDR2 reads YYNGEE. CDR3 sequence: CASSERAETPYNEQFF. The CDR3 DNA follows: TGTGCCAGCAGCGAGAGGGCGGAAACACCCTACAATGAGCAGTTCTTC. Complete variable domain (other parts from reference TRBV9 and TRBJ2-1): DSGVTQTPKHLITATGQRVTLRCSPRSGDLSVYWYQQSLDQGLQFLIQYYNGEERAKGNILERFSAQQFPDLHSELNLSSLELGDSALYFCASSERAETPYNEQFFGPGTRLTVL.

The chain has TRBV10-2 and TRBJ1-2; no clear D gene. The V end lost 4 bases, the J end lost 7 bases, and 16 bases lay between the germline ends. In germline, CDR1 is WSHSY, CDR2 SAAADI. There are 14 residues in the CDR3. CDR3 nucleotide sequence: TGCGCCAGCAGTGTTGGGAGGGAGGTTTCTGGCTACACCTTC. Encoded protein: CASSVGREVSGYTF.

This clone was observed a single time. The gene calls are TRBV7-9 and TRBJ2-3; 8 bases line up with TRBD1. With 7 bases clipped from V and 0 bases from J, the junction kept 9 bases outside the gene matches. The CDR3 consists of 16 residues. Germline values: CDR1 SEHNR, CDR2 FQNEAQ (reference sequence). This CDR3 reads CASNLGDRLSTDTQYF. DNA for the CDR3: TGTGCCAGCAACTTGGGGGACAGGCTTAGCACAGATACGCAGTATTTT. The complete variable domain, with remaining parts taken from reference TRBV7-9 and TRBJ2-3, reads DTGVSQNPRHKITKRGQNVTFRCDPISEHNRLYWYRQTLGQGPEFLTYFQNEAQLEKSRLLSDRFSAERPKGSFSTLEIQRTEQGDSAMYLCASNLGDRLSTDTQYFGPGTRLTVL.

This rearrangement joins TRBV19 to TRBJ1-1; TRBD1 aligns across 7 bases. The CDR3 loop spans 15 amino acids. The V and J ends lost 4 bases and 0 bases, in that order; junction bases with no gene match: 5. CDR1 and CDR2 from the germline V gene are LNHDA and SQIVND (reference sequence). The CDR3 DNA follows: TGTGCCAGTAGTAGCCGGGACAGATTGAACACTGAAGCTTTCTTT. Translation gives CASSSRDRLNTEAFF.

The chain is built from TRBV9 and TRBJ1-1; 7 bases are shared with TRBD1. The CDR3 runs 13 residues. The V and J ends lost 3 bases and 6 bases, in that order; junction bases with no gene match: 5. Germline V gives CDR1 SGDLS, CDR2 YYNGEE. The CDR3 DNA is TGTGCCAGCAGCGACAACAGGGGCGCTGAAGCTTTCTTT. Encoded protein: CASSDNRGAEAFF.

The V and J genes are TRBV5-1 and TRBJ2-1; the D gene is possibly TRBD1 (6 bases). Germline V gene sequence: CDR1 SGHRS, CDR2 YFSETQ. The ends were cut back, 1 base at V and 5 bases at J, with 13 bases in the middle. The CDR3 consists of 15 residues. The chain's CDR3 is CASSLTGNENNEQFF. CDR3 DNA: TGCGCCAGCAGCTTGACAGGGAACGAGAACAATGAGCAGTTCTTC.

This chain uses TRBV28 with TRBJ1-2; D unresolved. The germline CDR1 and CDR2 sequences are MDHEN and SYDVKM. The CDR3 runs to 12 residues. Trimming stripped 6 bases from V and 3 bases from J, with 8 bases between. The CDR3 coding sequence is TGTGCCAGCAGCTACCCCGACTATGGCTACACCTTC. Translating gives CASSYPDYGYTF.

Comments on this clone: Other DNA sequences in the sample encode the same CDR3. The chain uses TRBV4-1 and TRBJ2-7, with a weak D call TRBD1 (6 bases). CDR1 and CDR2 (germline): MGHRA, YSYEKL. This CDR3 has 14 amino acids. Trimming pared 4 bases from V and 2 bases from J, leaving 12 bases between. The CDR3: CASSPWDTAYEQYF. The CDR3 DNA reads TGCGCCAGCAGCCCCTGGGACACAGCCTACGAGCAGTACTTC.

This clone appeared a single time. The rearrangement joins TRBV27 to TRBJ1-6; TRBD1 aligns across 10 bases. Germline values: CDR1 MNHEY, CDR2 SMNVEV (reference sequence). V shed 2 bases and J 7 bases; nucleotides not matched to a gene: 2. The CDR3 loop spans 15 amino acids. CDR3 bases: TGTGCCAGCAGTTTACTGGGACAGGGGAATTCACCCCTCCACTTT. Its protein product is CASSLLGQGNSPLHF.

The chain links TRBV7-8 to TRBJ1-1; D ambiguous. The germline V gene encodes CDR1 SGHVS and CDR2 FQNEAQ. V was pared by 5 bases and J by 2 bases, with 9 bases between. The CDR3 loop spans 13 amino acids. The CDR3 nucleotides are TGTGCCAGCAGCAACCGGGAAAACACTGAAGCTTTCTTT. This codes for CASSNRENTEAFF.

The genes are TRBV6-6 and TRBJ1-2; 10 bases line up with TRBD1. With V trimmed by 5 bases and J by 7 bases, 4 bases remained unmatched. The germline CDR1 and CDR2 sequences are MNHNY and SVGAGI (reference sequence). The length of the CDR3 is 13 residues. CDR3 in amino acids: CASSQGQGIGYTF. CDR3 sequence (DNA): TGTGCCAGCAGTCAGGGACAGGGGATTGGCTACACCTTC.

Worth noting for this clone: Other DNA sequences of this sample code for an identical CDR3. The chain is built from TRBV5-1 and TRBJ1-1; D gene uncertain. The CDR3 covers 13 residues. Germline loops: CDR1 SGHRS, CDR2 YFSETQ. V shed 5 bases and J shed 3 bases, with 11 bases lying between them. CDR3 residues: CASRSEGYTEAFF. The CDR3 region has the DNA TGCGCCAGCAGGTCGGAGGGCTACACTGAAGCTTTCTTT.

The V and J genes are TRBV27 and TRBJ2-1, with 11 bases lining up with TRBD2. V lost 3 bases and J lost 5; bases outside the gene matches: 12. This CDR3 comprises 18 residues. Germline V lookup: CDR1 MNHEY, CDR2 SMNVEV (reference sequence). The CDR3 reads CASSFLVLAGGQDNEQFF. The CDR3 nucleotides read TGTGCCAGCAGTTTTTTGGTCCTAGCGGGAGGTCAAGACAATGAGCAGTTCTTC.

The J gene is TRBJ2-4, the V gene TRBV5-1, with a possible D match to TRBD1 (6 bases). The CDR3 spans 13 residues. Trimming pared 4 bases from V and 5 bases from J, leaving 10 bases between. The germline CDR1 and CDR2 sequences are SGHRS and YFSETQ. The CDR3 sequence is CASSAGAENIQYF. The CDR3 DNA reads TGCGCCAGCAGCGCAGGGGCGGAAAACATTCAGTACTTC.

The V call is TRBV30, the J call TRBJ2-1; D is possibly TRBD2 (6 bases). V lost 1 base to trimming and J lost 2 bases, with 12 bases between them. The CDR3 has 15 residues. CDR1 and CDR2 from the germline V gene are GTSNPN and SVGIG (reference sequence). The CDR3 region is CAWSGLAYPYNEQFF. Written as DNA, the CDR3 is TGTGCCTGGAGTGGGCTAGCGTATCCCTACAATGAGCAGTTCTTC.

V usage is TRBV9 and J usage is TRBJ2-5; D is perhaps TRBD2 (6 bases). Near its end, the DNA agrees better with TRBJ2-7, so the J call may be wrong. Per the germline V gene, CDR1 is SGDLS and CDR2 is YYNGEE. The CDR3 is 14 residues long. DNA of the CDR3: TGTGCCAGCAGCGTAGGGCGGGGCTCCTACGAGCAGTACTTC. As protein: CASSVGRGSYEQYF.

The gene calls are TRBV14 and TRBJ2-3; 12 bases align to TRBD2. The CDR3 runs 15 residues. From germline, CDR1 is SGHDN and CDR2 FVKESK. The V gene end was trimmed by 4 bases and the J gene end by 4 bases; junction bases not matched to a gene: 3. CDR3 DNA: TGTGCCAGCAGCCTCCTAGCGGGGGGGCCAGATACGCAGTATTTT. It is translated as CASSLLAGGPDTQYF.

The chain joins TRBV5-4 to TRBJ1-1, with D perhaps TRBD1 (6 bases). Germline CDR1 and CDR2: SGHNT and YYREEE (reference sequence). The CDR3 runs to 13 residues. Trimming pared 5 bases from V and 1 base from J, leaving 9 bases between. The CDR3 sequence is CASRGQTNTEAFF. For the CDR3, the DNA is TGTGCCAGCAGAGGACAGACGAACACTGAAGCTTTCTTT. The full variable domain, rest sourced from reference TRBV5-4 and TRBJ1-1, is ETGVTQSPTHLIKTRGQQVTLRCSSQSGHNTVSWYQQALGQGPQFIFQYYREEENGRGNFPPRFSGLQFPNYSSELNVNALELDDSALYLCASRGQTNTEAFFGQGTRLTVV.